What follows are 27 T cell receptor beta chains derived from one specimen sequenced in a study of blood T cell repertoires in COVID-19. TCRdb's copy holds only in-frame clones and misses some; the assay was immunoSEQ multiplex PCR. Found here are some 150,000 clones, approximately 78% of them singletons; the top ten hold about 6%. The source material was PBMCs or T cells enriched from blood (not recorded which). The receptors were gathered from a woman between 45 and 65 years old who had recovered from COVID-19.

The gene calls are TRBV5-4 and TRBJ2-3; 7 nucleotides agree with TRBD2. Looked up from germline, CDR1 is SGHNT and CDR2 is YYREEE (reference sequence). J gave up 2 bases and V 6 bases, and 15 bases lay outside the gene matches. The CDR3 sequence is 17 residues long. CDR3 in amino acids: CASTSSSSGFNTDTQYF. The CDR3 region has the DNA TGTGCCAGCACCTCTTCGAGTAGCGGGTTCAACACAGATACGCAGTATTTT.

The rearrangement links TRBV15 to TRBJ2-3; TRBD2 aligns across 7 bases. This CDR3 has 16 amino acids. Germline CDR1 reads LNHNV; CDR2 reads YYDKDF (reference sequence). Germline trimming cut 0 bases from V and 4 bases from J; bases unmatched to any gene: 7. Here the CDR3 reads CATSRDLGREADTQYF. CDR3 sequence (DNA): TGTGCCACCAGCAGAGATCTGGGACGGGAGGCAGATACGCAGTATTTT.

CDR3 loop: CATATRGAASPWEDTQYF. In nucleotides, the CDR3 is TGTGCCACCGCCACCCGGGGGGCGGCCTCCCCCTGGGAGGATACGCAGTATTTT. The J gene is TRBJ2-3, the V gene TRBV24-1; TRBD2 is a possible D gene (7 bases). This CDR3 region has 18 residues. Germline CDR1 reads KGHDR; CDR2 reads SFDVKD. V gave up 9 bases and J gave up 6 bases, with 30 bases separating them.

The rearrangement links TRBV18 to TRBJ1-1; 7 nucleotides match TRBD1. V lost 1 base and J lost 0; bases outside the gene matches: 8. Germline assignment: CDR1 KGHSH and CDR2 LQKENI. The CDR3 is made up of 17 amino acids. The CDR3: CASSPRITGQLNTEAFF. CDR3 DNA sequence: TGTGCCAGCTCACCACGTATCACGGGACAGCTGAACACTGAAGCTTTCTTT.

Comments on this clone: The junction differs from germline at one of its ends, possibly a read error. This chain uses TRBV6-5 with TRBJ2-7; perhaps TRBD1 as D (7 bases). Germline CDR1 MNHEY, CDR2 SVGAGI. There are 12 residues in the CDR3. CDR3 sequence reads: CASRGGDRDTFF. CDR3 coding DNA: TGTGCCAGCAGGGGGGGAGACAGGGACACTTTCTTC.

The V and J genes are TRBV5-1 and TRBJ2-3; D perhaps matches TRBD1 (6 bases). The CDR3 spans 14 residues. The V end was cut by 4 bases, the J end by 2 bases, with 11 bases between. Germline assignment: CDR1 SGHRS and CDR2 YFSETQ. The CDR3, as DNA: TGCGCCAGCAGCAAACAGGGTTACACAGATACGCAGTATTTT. Its translation: CASSKQGYTDTQYF.

In this sample, this clone turned up once. The J gene is TRBJ1-1, the V gene TRBV18; 8 bases map to TRBD1. Germline CDR1 reads KGHSH; CDR2 reads LQKENI. The CDR3 totals 15 residues. The V gene end was trimmed by 4 bases and the J gene end by 3 bases; junction bases not matched to a gene: 7. The CDR3, as DNA: TGTGCCAGCTCACTGGACAGGGTTTGGGACACTGAAGCTTTCTTT. This encodes CASSLDRVWDTEAFF.

V usage is TRBV19 and J usage is TRBJ2-7; D might be TRBD1 (5 bases). V dropped 3 bases and J dropped 1 base, with 10 bases sitting between them. The CDR3 extends over 14 amino acids. Germline V gene data show CDR1 as LNHDA and CDR2 as SQIVND (reference sequence). The CDR3 region has the DNA TGTGCCAGTAGTATTGAGCAGGGTTCCTACGAGCAGTACTTC. This translates into CASSIEQGSYEQYF. Based on the CDR3 plus reference TRBV19 and TRBJ2-7, the full variable domain is DGGITQSPKYLFRKEGQNVTLSCEQNLNHDAMYWYRQDPGQGLRLIYYSQIVNDFQKGDIAEGYSVSREKKESFPLTVTSAQKNPTAFYLCASSIEQGSYEQYFGPGTRLTVT.

The gene calls are TRBV6-5 and TRBJ2-2, with 14 positions matching TRBD2. The CDR3 is 15 residues long. The J segment lost 8 bases and the V segment lost 10 bases, leaving 9 bases of the junction unmatched. Germline CDR1 is MNHEY and CDR2 is SVGAGI. The CDR3 reads CAIWGTSGGRGELFF. The CDR3 DNA reads TGTGCCATCTGGGGGACTAGCGGGGGCCGGGGGGAGCTGTTTTTT.

V is TRBV2 and J is TRBJ2-5; 10 nucleotides agree with TRBD1. Unmatched junction bases numbered 4, after V lost 4 bases and J lost 5 bases. The CDR3 is 14 amino acids. Germline V gene sequence: CDR1 SNHLY, CDR2 FYNNEI. CDR3 in amino acids: CASSGSGQGETQYF. The DNA for the CDR3 is TGTGCCAGCAGTGGATCGGGACAGGGGGAGACCCAGTACTTC.

The gene calls are TRBV6-5 and TRBJ1-2; maybe TRBD1 (5 bases). Looked up from germline, CDR1 is MNHEY and CDR2 is SVGAGI. This CDR3 comprises 15 residues. Trimming stripped 6 bases from V and 8 bases from J, with 22 bases between. In DNA, the CDR3 is TGTGCCAGCAGGGCCCCGGGGACTCAAATCGTAGGCTACACCTTC. Protein: CASRAPGTQIVGYTF.

The chain carries TRBV24-1 and TRBJ1-2; TRBD1 agrees at 7 bases. Losses at the gene ends were 9 bases for V and 3 bases for J; bases not matched to a gene: 3. From germline, CDR1 is KGHDR and CDR2 SFDVKD. The CDR3 sequence is 12 residues long. CDR3 loop: CATGDSYYGYTF. The CDR3 nucleotides read TGTGCCACCGGGGACAGCTACTATGGCTACACCTTC.

The rearrangement joins TRBV15 to TRBJ1-1, with a tentative D call TRBD1 (6 bases). The CDR3 length is 14 residues. The ends were cut back, 3 bases at V and 4 bases at J, with 12 bases in the middle. Germline CDR1 LNHNV, CDR2 YYDKDF (reference sequence). The CDR3 nucleotides read TGTGCCACCAGCAGTGTACAGGGCAGCACTGAAGCTTTCTTT. It codes for CATSSVQGSTEAFF.

This chain uses TRBV25-1 with TRBJ2-5; 14 bases fit TRBD2. This CDR3 is built from 15 residues. The V and J ends lost 6 bases and 5 bases, in that order; junction bases with no gene match: 5. From germline, CDR1 is MGHDK and CDR2 SYGVNS. CDR3 loop: CASSSGLAGVETQYF. For the CDR3, the DNA is TGTGCCAGCAGCTCGGGACTAGCGGGGGTTGAGACCCAGTACTTC.

This chain uses TRBV5-1 with TRBJ2-7; no firm D call. Germline-derived CDR1 and CDR2 are SGHRS and YFSETQ. Trimming removed 1 base at V and 3 bases at J, with 5 bases between. The CDR3 loop spans 12 amino acids. CDR3 sequence reads: CASSLYGYEQYF. CDR3 bases: TGCGCCAGCAGCTTGTACGGCTACGAGCAGTACTTC. Together with reference TRBV5-1 and TRBJ2-7, the CDR3 gives the full variable domain: KAGVTQTPRYLIKTRGQQVTLSCSPISGHRSVSWYQQTPGQGLQFLFEYFSETQRNKGNFPGRFSGRQFSNSRSEMNVSTLELGDSALYLCASSLYGYEQYFGPGTRLTVT.

V gene TRBV19 combines with J gene TRBJ2-7; TRBD1 agrees at 7 bases. Trimming cost V 5 bases and J 3 bases; bases outside gene matches: 7. Germline CDR1 and CDR2: LNHDA and SQIVND (reference sequence). The CDR3 extends over 14 amino acids. The CDR3 DNA reads as TGTGCCAGTAGTCCTCCGGGACAGATCTACGAGCAGTACTTC. Translating gives CASSPPGQIYEQYF. Using reference TRBV19 and TRBJ2-7 for the parts outside the CDR3, the full variable domain is DGGITQSPKYLFRKEGQNVTLSCEQNLNHDAMYWYRQDPGQGLRLIYYSQIVNDFQKGDIAEGYSVSREKKESFPLTVTSAQKNPTAFYLCASSPPGQIYEQYFGPGTRLTVT.

This chain connects TRBV27 to TRBJ1-4; 8 bases match TRBD1. Looked up from germline, CDR1 is MNHEY and CDR2 is SMNVEV (reference sequence). The CDR3 spans 14 residues. The J segment lost 7 bases and the V segment lost 5 bases, leaving 6 bases of the junction unmatched. The CDR3, as DNA: TGTGCCAGCAGTATCCACAGGGGGAGTGAAAAACTGTTTTTT. The encoded protein is CASSIHRGSEKLFF.

The chain links TRBV2 to TRBJ1-2; D perhaps matches TRBD1 (5 bases). V was shortened by 7 bases and J by 0 bases, with 18 bases between the two germline ends. The CDR3 is made up of 16 amino acids. Germline CDR1 and CDR2: SNHLY and FYNNEI. The DNA for the CDR3 is TGTGCCAGCACCTCAGGGAAGAACCGAGCTAACTATGGCTACACCTTC. As protein: CASTSGKNRANYGYTF. The variable domain in full, completed from reference TRBV2 and TRBJ1-2, reads EPEVTQTPSHQVTQMGQEVILRCVPISNHLYFYWYRQILGQKVEFLVSFYNNEISEKSEIFDDQFSVERPDGSNFTLKIRSTKLEDSAMYFCASTSGKNRANYGYTFGSGTRLTVV.

This chain links TRBV27 with TRBJ1-2; 10 bases fit TRBD1. This CDR3 is built from 15 residues. The germline gives CDR1 MNHEY, CDR2 SMNVEV (reference sequence). J gave up 8 bases and V 5 bases, and 11 bases lay outside the gene matches. CDR3 in amino acids: CASSLAGQGGPGYTF. The CDR3 DNA reads as TGTGCCAGCAGTCTCGCCGGACAGGGGGGCCCGGGCTACACCTTC.

The chain combines TRBV9 with TRBJ1-3, with a possible D match to TRBD1 (5 bases). Germline V gives CDR1 SGDLS, CDR2 YYNGEE. Deletions cut 1 base from V and 4 bases from J, with 18 bases between. The CDR3 is made up of 17 amino acids. This CDR3 reads CASSVTNPGQGGNTIYF. CDR3 nucleotide sequence: TGTGCCAGCAGCGTAACAAATCCTGGGCAGGGAGGAAACACCATATATTTT. The complete variable domain, with remaining parts taken from reference TRBV9 and TRBJ1-3, reads DSGVTQTPKHLITATGQRVTLRCSPRSGDLSVYWYQQSLDQGLQFLIQYYNGEERAKGNILERFSAQQFPDLHSELNLSSLELGDSALYFCASSVTNPGQGGNTIYFGEGSWLTVV.

This clone was seen just once. The DNA of the CDR3 is TGTGCCAGCAGCTTAGGGGAAGGGACAGGGGTGTATGGGGCCAACGTCCTGACTTTC. It codes for CASSLGEGTGVYGANVLTF. V is TRBV7-8 and J is TRBJ2-6, with 10 positions matching TRBD1. The germline gives CDR1 SGHVS, CDR2 FQNEAQ. Trimming cost V 1 base and J 3 bases; bases outside gene matches: 9. The CDR3 runs 19 residues.

To note about this clone: An end of the junction differs from the germline gene, which may be a read error. V is TRBV6-1 and J is TRBJ1-4; D may be TRBD1 (5 bases). The CDR3 length is 15 residues. In germline, CDR1 is MNHNS, CDR2 SASEGT. CDR3 region: CASSKAGGRNEKLFF. In DNA form, the CDR3 reads TGTGCCAGCAGTAAAGCCGGGGGAAGGAACGAAAAACTGTTTTTT.

This clone was seen only a few times. The rearrangement joins TRBV6-6 to TRBJ1-5; D is unclear. The CDR3 spans 14 residues. Trimming left V 4 bases short and J 4 bases short, with 11 bases between. From germline, CDR1 is MNHNY and CDR2 SVGAGI (reference sequence). CDR3 protein: CASSWNRENQPQHF. The CDR3 DNA sequence: TGTGCCAGCAGTTGGAACAGAGAAAATCAGCCCCAGCATTTT.

V and J are TRBV9 and TRBJ1-1; TRBD1 is a possible D gene (6 bases). Germline CDR1 SGDLS, CDR2 YYNGEE. This CDR3 is built from 14 residues. V was cut by 3 bases and J by 4 bases, with 13 bases left in between. Written as DNA, the CDR3 is TGTGCCAGCAGCGCAACGACAGGAGGCACTGAAGCTTTCTTT. This sequence encodes CASSATTGGTEAFF.

V and J are TRBV12-3 or TRBV12-4 and TRBJ1-1; 7 bases map to TRBD1. This CDR3 contains 13 residues. V trimming: 7 bases; J trimming: 7 bases; junction bases outside the gene matches: 9. The CDR3 sequence is CASTQGILGEAFF. The CDR3 nucleotides read TGTGCCAGCACACAGGGGATTCTTGGTGAAGCTTTCTTT.

The chain combines TRBV24-1 with TRBJ2-1; TRBD2 matches at 7 bases. The CDR3 extends over 16 amino acids. Trimming at V came to 1 base and at J to 0 bases, leaving 2 bases not matched to a gene. The germline V gene encodes CDR1 KGHDR and CDR2 SFDVKD. As DNA, the CDR3 is TGTGCCACCAGTGATTTCGGGGGGATCTCCTACAATGAGCAGTTCTTC. Its translation is CATSDFGGISYNEQFF.

The chain employs TRBV9 and TRBJ2-1, with a possible D match to TRBD1 (5 bases). The CDR3 length is 16 residues. Germline V gives CDR1 SGDLS, CDR2 YYNGEE. V lost 0 bases and J lost 6, with 16 bases in between. This chain's CDR3 is CASSVVGARAVNEQFF. CDR3 coding DNA: TGTGCCAGCAGCGTAGTTGGGGCTAGGGCGGTCAATGAGCAGTTCTTC.